Listed here are 10 T cell receptor beta chains from one sample, sequenced in a study of CD8 T cells in Susac syndrome. Random hexamers served to reverse transcribe roughly 0.5 to 1 ug RNA. TCRdb analysed the immunoSEQ multiplex PCR reads with MiXCR anew, one entry per CDR3 protein. Of approximately 190,000 distinct CDR3 sequences in the sample, 90% to 97% are singletons; the top ten hold 0.075% to 0.1%. The sample comprised CD4+ T cells from PBMCs. These TCRs come from a human donor with Susac syndrome.

The chain has TRBV3-1 and TRBJ2-4, with 11 positions matching TRBD2. Trimming took 4 bases from V and 3 from J; bases not matched to a gene: 14. There are 19 residues in the CDR3. Germline CDR1 LGHDT, CDR2 YNNKEL (reference sequence). CDR3 protein: CASSRHPEAGLAGKNIQYF. The CDR3 nucleotides are TGTGCCAGCAGCCGCCACCCAGAGGCAGGACTAGCGGGCAAAAACATTCAGTACTTC.

The rearrangement uses TRBV7-3 and TRBJ2-5; 11 bases line up with TRBD2. Germline CDR1 is SGHTA and CDR2 is FQGTGA. This CDR3 is 15 amino acids long. Trimming removed 5 bases from V and 3 bases from J; junction bases left unmatched: 5. The DNA of the CDR3 is TGTGCCAGCAGCCTACTAGCGGGGGCAAAAGAGACCCAGTACTTC. Translated: CASSLLAGAKETQYF. The variable domain in full, completed from reference TRBV7-3 and TRBJ2-5, reads GAGVSQTPSNKVTEKGKYVELRCDPISGHTALYWYRQSLGQGPEFLIYFQGTGAADDSGLPNDRFFAVRPEGSVSTLKIQRTERGDSAVYLCASSLLAGAKETQYFGPGTRLLVL.

The J gene is TRBJ2-1, the V gene TRBV27; TRBD2 matches 8 bases. After removal of 0 bases from V and 7 bases from J, the junction contained 8 bases not matched to a gene. The CDR3 spans 16 residues. Germline CDR1 and CDR2: MNHEY and SMNVEV (reference sequence). In DNA, the CDR3 is TGTGCCAGCAGTTTATCGTCACCGGGGGGGCTGAATGAGCAGTTCTTC. It yields the protein CASSLSSPGGLNEQFF.

J is TRBJ2-5 and V is TRBV12-3 or TRBV12-4, with 12 bases lining up with TRBD2. CDR3 size: 16 residues. V was pared by 5 bases and J by 3 bases, with 7 bases of the junction left unmatched. The DNA of the CDR3 is TGTGCCAGCAGTCTGACTAGCGGGGGCCGGGAAGAGACCCAGTACTTC. Translating gives CASSLTSGGREETQYF.

The J gene is TRBJ1-2, the V gene TRBV20-1; a weak D match, TRBD1 (5 bases). CDR3 size: 13 residues. V lost 4 bases and J lost 8, with 17 bases in between. Germline V gene sequence: CDR1 DFQATT, CDR2 SNEGSKA (reference sequence). The CDR3 here is CSATAGTLIGYTF. The CDR3 DNA reads TGCAGTGCTACCGCGGGGACCCTTATAGGCTACACCTTC.

The gene calls are TRBV11-2 and TRBJ2-4, with 7 bases lining up with TRBD2. The trim removed 5 bases at V and 7 bases at J, leaving 8 bases unmatched. CDR1 and CDR2 (germline): SGHAT, FQNNGV. The CDR3 is made up of 14 amino acids. The chain's CDR3 is CASSPSGGRNIQYF. CDR3 nucleotide sequence: TGTGCCAGCAGCCCCTCCGGGGGGAGGAACATTCAGTACTTC.

The rearrangement uses TRBV15 and TRBJ2-2; D remains unclear. The CDR3 is made up of 13 amino acids. CDR1 is LNHNV and CDR2 is YYDKDF in the germline V gene (reference sequence). V lost 3 bases and J 9 bases, leaving 11 bases between the germline ends. The CDR3 DNA sequence: TGTGCCACCAGCAGTGGGATGTATCGGGAGCTGTTTTTT. Translated: CATSSGMYRELFF.

This rearrangement joins TRBV4-2 to TRBJ2-3; 8 bases are shared with TRBD2. Germline lookup yields CDR1 LGHNA and CDR2 YNFKEQ. The CDR3 extends over 16 amino acids. V trimming: 0 bases; J trimming: 5 bases; junction bases outside the gene matches: 7. The CDR3 reads CASSQDAGGRQDTQYF. DNA for the CDR3: TGTGCCAGCAGCCAAGATGCGGGGGGCAGGCAAGATACGCAGTATTTT.

This rearrangement joins TRBV6-5 to TRBJ2-7, with TRBD2 as a possible D gene (7 bases). The CDR3 contains 14 residues. Germline lookup yields CDR1 MNHEY and CDR2 SVGAGI. V lost 6 bases to trimming and J lost 6 bases, with 18 bases between them. CDR3 sequence (DNA): TGTGCCAGCAGGAAAAGGGGGGGCCCCGGCGAGCAGTACTTC. This codes for CASRKRGGPGEQYF.

The chain joins TRBV29-1 to TRBJ2-1, with a weak D call TRBD1 (6 bases). Trimming removed 8 bases at V and 4 bases at J, with 15 bases between. This CDR3 comprises 13 residues. Germline CDR1 is SQVTM and CDR2 is ANQGSEA. The CDR3 sequence is CSTRQEVYNEQFF. DNA for the CDR3: TGCAGCACCAGACAGGAGGTTTACAATGAGCAGTTCTTC.